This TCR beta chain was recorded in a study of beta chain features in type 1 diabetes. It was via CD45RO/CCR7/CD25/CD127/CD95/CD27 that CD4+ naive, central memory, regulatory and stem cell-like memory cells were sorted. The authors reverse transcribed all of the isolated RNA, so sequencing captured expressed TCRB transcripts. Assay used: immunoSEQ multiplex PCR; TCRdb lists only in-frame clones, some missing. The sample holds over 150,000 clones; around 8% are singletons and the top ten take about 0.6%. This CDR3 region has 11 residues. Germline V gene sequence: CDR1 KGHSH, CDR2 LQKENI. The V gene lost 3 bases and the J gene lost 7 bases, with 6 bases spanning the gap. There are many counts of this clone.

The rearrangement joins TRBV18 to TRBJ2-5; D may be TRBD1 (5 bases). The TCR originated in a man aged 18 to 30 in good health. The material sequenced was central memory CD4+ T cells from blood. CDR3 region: CASSPQGTQYF. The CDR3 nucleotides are TGTGCCAGCTCACCCCAGGGGACCCAGTACTTC.